This TCR beta chain was sequenced in a study of monozygotic twins with inflammatory bowel disease. With eight separate reactions per sample, the authors made cDNA. TCRdb re-analyzed the 5' RACE reads; it lists each CDR3 protein once, without DNA. The sample table includes around 150,000 distinct CDR3 sequences. This receptor was identified in a human donor with ulcerative colitis or Crohn's disease, or a healthy co-twin of an affected twin (not recorded which). Material: blood.

The CDR3 reads CASSLVHPSYEQYF. V and J are TRBV7-9 and TRBJ2-7. The CDR3 covers 14 residues. The V gene's germline CDR1 is SEHNR and CDR2 FQNEAQ (reference sequence).